Included here is one T cell receptor beta chain sequence, with context. The data were obtained in a study of blood T cell repertoires in COVID-19. Overall study: Acute-phase and convalescent COVID-19 samples originated in the United States, Italy and Spain. T cells, B-cell-depleted T cells, or PBMCs supplied cDNA or gDNA.

The CDR3 contains 15 residues. Germline V gene data show CDR1 as SEHNR and CDR2 as FQNEAQ (reference sequence). Trimming removed 5 bases from V and 1 base from J; junction bases left unmatched: 7. The authors' processing: Amplified reference gene primers provided the basis for estimating nucleated cell counts. Produced via immunoSEQ multiplex PCR; TCRdb's table is partial and in-frame only. V, J and clone size are those of that table, while D and trimming were read from the DNA. The data hold 80,000 to 90,000 clones, with approximately 82% observed a single time. The receptor comes from a woman aged 70-85 years with acute or convalescent COVID-19. Sequencing used peripheral blood. V and J are TRBV7-9 and TRBJ1-1; 7 bases are shared with TRBD1. The CDR3 DNA is TGTGCCAGCAGCCCACCGACAGGGAGGAACACTGAAGCTTTCTTT. It yields the protein CASSPPTGRNTEAFF.